This passage covers 18 T cell receptor beta chains from one sample sequenced in a study of T cells after yellow fever vaccination. TCRdb analysed the 5' RACE reads with MiXCR anew, one entry per CDR3 protein. The sample lists fewer than 500,000 distinct CDR3 sequences, around 20% seen once, with 18% in the top ten. This specimen was PBMCs, taken before the yellow fever booster vaccination. These receptors all stem from a man younger than 35 who received the YFV17D yellow fever vaccine.

This clonotype came up many times. The chain employs TRBV12-3 or TRBV12-4 and TRBJ1-1; D is possibly TRBD1 (6 bases). This CDR3 is built from 13 residues. The V end lost 4 bases, the J end lost 5 bases, and 11 bases lay between the germline ends. CDR3 amino acids: CASSSGEGTEAFF. CDR3 DNA: TGTGCCAGCAGTTCAGGGGAGGGAACTGAAGCTTTCTTT.

The rearrangement joins TRBV12-3 or TRBV12-4 to TRBJ2-5; 8 bases are a match to TRBD1. J lost 3 bases, V lost 3 bases, and 3 bases had no gene match. The length of the CDR3 is 14 residues. CDR3 DNA: TGTGCCAGCAGTTTTCGACAGGGGAAAGAGACCCAGTACTTC. This gives the protein CASSFRQGKETQYF.

This clonotype was counted only a few times. The chain carries TRBV18 and TRBJ1-1, with a possible D match to TRBD1 (6 bases). Germline V gene lookup returns CDR1 KGHSH and CDR2 LQKENI. The V end was cut by 0 bases, the J end by 3 bases, with 17 bases between. The length of the CDR3 is 17 residues. The CDR3 DNA reads as TGTGCCAGCTCACCACCATACGGGGCAGGGGCGGACACTGAAGCTTTCTTT. This translates into CASSPPYGAGADTEAFF. Filled out from reference TRBV18 and TRBJ1-1, the complete variable domain reads NAGVMQNPRHLVRRRGQEARLRCSPMKGHSHVYWYRQLPEEGLKFMVYLQKENIIDESGMPKERFSAEFPKEGPSILRIQQVVRGDSAAYFCASSPPYGAGADTEAFFGQGTRLTVV.

This chain joins TRBV18 and TRBJ2-5; 7 nucleotides align to TRBD1. The V and J ends lost 6 bases and 5 bases, in that order; junction bases with no gene match: 9. This CDR3 is built from 14 residues. Germline loops: CDR1 KGHSH, CDR2 LQKENI. In DNA, the CDR3 is TGTGCCAGCTCTCCGGGACAGCCGGGGGAGACCCAGTACTTC. Protein product: CASSPGQPGETQYF. Full variable domain (missing parts from reference TRBV18 and TRBJ2-5): NAGVMQNPRHLVRRRGQEARLRCSPMKGHSHVYWYRQLPEEGLKFMVYLQKENIIDESGMPKERFSAEFPKEGPSILRIQQVVRGDSAAYFCASSPGQPGETQYFGPGTRLLVL.

The rearrangement uses TRBV4-1 and TRBJ1-1; 7 bases align to TRBD1. The V and J ends lost 4 bases and 8 bases, in that order; junction bases with no gene match: 10. CDR3 length: 14 residues. Per the germline V gene, CDR1 is MGHRA and CDR2 is YSYEKL. The CDR3 loop is CASSRAPGQKEAFF. In DNA form, the CDR3 reads TGCGCCAGCAGCCGGGCCCCGGGACAGAAGGAAGCTTTCTTT.

The rearrangement joins TRBV6-6 to TRBJ2-7, with TRBD1 matching 7 bases. V shed 11 bases, J shed 7 bases, and the junction held 14 bases outside the gene matches. Germline loops: CDR1 MNHNY, CDR2 SVGAGI (reference sequence). This CDR3 has 13 residues. The CDR3 nucleotides read TGTGCCGCCCGCCGCAGGACAGGCCAGGAGCAGTACTTC. It specifies CAARRRTGQEQYF.

V gene TRBV7-2 combines with J gene TRBJ2-2, with D perhaps matching TRBD2 (7 bases). CDR1 SGHTA and CDR2 FQGNSA come from the germline V gene. The ends were cut back, 5 bases at V and 7 bases at J, with 17 bases in the middle. The CDR3 length is 15 residues. CDR3 region: CASSPPGGLSGELFF. The CDR3 region has the DNA TGTGCCAGCAGCCCACCCGGGGGGCTCAGCGGGGAGCTGTTTTTT. The complete variable domain, with remaining parts taken from reference TRBV7-2 and TRBJ2-2, reads GAGVSQSPSNKVTEKGKDVELRCDPISGHTALYWYRQSLGQGLEFLIYFQGNSAPDKSGLPSDRFSAERTGGSVSTLTIQRTQQEDSAVYLCASSPPGGLSGELFFGEGSRLTVL.

This clonotype has a handful of counts. This chain connects TRBV7-2 to TRBJ2-2, with no clear D. The V gene's germline CDR1 is SGHTA and CDR2 FQGNSA. Trimming cost V 3 bases and J 6 bases, with 11 bases left between them. The CDR3 spans 14 residues. The CDR3 DNA reads as TGTGCCAGCAGCTTTGGCAGTTCCGCCGGGGAGCTGTTTTTT. Translating gives CASSFGSSAGELFF.

The chain uses TRBV20-1 and TRBJ2-7, with D perhaps matching TRBD2 (5 bases). Looked up from germline, CDR1 is DFQATT and CDR2 is SNEGSKA (reference sequence). The V end lost 6 bases, the J end lost 2 bases, and 17 bases lay between the germline ends. The CDR3 is 14 amino acids. Here the CDR3 reads CSARGRAAAYEQYF. In DNA, the CDR3 is TGCAGTGCCCGGGGTCGGGCAGCGGCCTACGAGCAGTACTTC.

J is TRBJ1-3 and V is TRBV10-3, with D tentatively TRBD1 (5 bases). Germline V lookup: CDR1 ENHRY, CDR2 SYGVKD. The CDR3 sequence is 16 residues long. V gave up 4 bases and J gave up 0 bases, with 13 bases separating them. For the CDR3, the DNA is TGTGCCATCAGTGCTGGGACGTTCGCCTCTGGAAACACCATATATTTT. Translating it yields CAISAGTFASGNTIYF.

Regarding this clonotype: Possible read error: a much larger clone is one base away. This chain joins TRBV9 and TRBJ2-3; TRBD2 aligns across 8 bases. The CDR3 consists of 17 residues. Germline V gene data show CDR1 as SGDLS and CDR2 as YYNGEE. This CDR3 is CACSVAGGTSSTDTQYF. The CDR3 DNA reads TGTGCCTGCAGCGTTGCGGGGGGCACATCTAGCACAGATACGCAGTATTTT.

V usage is TRBV7-9 and J usage is TRBJ2-5; the D is unclear. The length of the CDR3 is 14 residues. Trimming stripped 2 bases from V and 9 bases from J, with 16 bases between. Looked up from germline, CDR1 is SEHNR and CDR2 is FQNEAQ (reference sequence). This CDR3 is CASSLKWARDAQYF. For the CDR3, the DNA is TGTGCCAGCAGCTTAAAGTGGGCAAGAGATGCCCAGTACTTC.

The chain links TRBV11-3 to TRBJ2-2; a weak D match, TRBD2 (7 bases). The CDR3 runs 16 residues. Between the trimmed V and J ends, which lost 5 bases and 3 bases, there was a span of 16 bases. CDR1 SGHNT and CDR2 YENEEA come from the germline V gene. In DNA form, the CDR3 reads TGTGCCAGCAGCGCGCGGGAGACAGGCTACACCGGGGAGCTGTTTTTT. It encodes CASSARETGYTGELFF.

The chain links TRBV7-2 to TRBJ2-5, with 12 nucleotides matching TRBD2. CDR3 length equals 15 residues. V lost 4 bases and J lost 5; bases outside the gene matches: 5. Germline lookup yields CDR1 SGHTA and CDR2 FQGNSA. The CDR3 DNA sequence: TGTGCCAGCAGCTCACTAGCGGGGGGATTCGAGACCCAGTACTTC. Encoded protein: CASSSLAGGFETQYF.

As concerns this clonotype: The junction does not match germline at one end; this may be a read error. The chain employs TRBV11-2 and TRBJ2-1, with D unresolved. The length of the CDR3 is 14 residues. CDR1 SGHAT and CDR2 FQNNGV come from the germline V gene. This chain's CDR3 is CASSFWIMNFELFF. The CDR3 coding sequence is TGTGCCAGCAGCTTCTGGATCATGAACTTTGAGCTGTTCTTC.

V gene TRBV6-2 or TRBV6-3 combines with J gene TRBJ2-7, with a weak D call TRBD1 (6 bases). Trimming took off 0 bases at V and 6 bases at J, with 9 bases between the two ends. In germline, CDR1 is MNHEY, CDR2 SVGEGT. This CDR3 has 13 amino acids. The CDR3 DNA reads as TGTGCCAGCAGTTACTCGGGGGCCTCCGAGCAGTACGTC. Residues: CASSYSGASEQYV.

The chain joins TRBV5-1 to TRBJ2-1, with 9 bases lining up with TRBD1. The CDR3 is 15 amino acids. Germline V gene sequence: CDR1 SGHRS, CDR2 YFSETQ. Unmatched junction bases numbered 5, after V lost 4 bases and J lost 3 bases. The CDR3 reads CASSNRDRDYNEQFF. The CDR3 coding sequence is TGCGCCAGCAGCAACCGGGACAGGGACTACAATGAGCAGTTCTTC.

The rearrangement links TRBV10-1 to TRBJ2-7; D unresolved. CDR1 is WNHNN and CDR2 is SYGVQD in the germline V gene (reference sequence). V was shortened by 3 bases and J by 5 bases, with 11 bases between the two germline ends. The CDR3 has 13 residues. CDR3 coding DNA: TGCGCCAGCAGTGATTTTAGTTCCCACGAGCAGTACTTC. Its translation is CASSDFSSHEQYF.